Listed here are 28 T cell receptor beta chains from one sample, sequenced in a study of PD-1 blockade in classical Hodgkin lymphoma. Regarding time point: cycle 4 day 1 (C4D1), after less than 7 weeks of nivolumab. No patient escaped relapse after autologous stem cell transplantation, and brentuximab vedotin exposure varied. Profiling relied on immunoSEQ multiplex PCR, and the TCRdb table lists in-frame clones only, not all of them. This sample has 43,000 or so clones, with around 80% found just once. This specimen consisted of peripheral blood mononuclear cells (PBMCs), obtained before the fourth cycle of nivolumab. The receptors were sampled from a human donor with classical Hodgkin lymphoma.

The chain links TRBV2 to TRBJ1-2; 7 nucleotides agree with TRBD1. The CDR3 consists of 12 residues. CDR1 and CDR2 from the germline V gene are SNHLY and FYNNEI. Trimming removed 4 bases from V and 6 bases from J; junction bases left unmatched: 2. The CDR3: CASSGTGDGYTF. CDR3 nucleotides: TGTGCCAGCAGTGGGACAGGCGATGGCTACACCTTC.

The chain links TRBV28 to TRBJ1-1, with D possibly TRBD1 on 5 matching bases. Germline values: CDR1 MDHEN, CDR2 SYDVKM. The CDR3 covers 14 residues. Trimming cost V 2 bases and J 1 base, with 8 bases left between them. DNA for the CDR3: TGTGCCAGCAGTTTAGTCCAGGGGAACACTGAAGCTTTCTTT. This gives the protein CASSLVQGNTEAFF.

V usage is TRBV4-2 and J usage is TRBJ1-6; D not resolved. V lost 0 bases to trimming and J lost 7 bases, with 7 bases between them. Germline CDR1 is LGHNA and CDR2 is YNFKEQ. The CDR3 spans 14 residues. CDR3 sequence reads: CASSQEAWNSPLHF. Here the CDR3 DNA reads TGTGCCAGCAGCCAAGAGGCGTGGAATTCACCCCTCCACTTT.

The gene calls are TRBV5-1 and TRBJ2-5; D is undetermined. The germline gives CDR1 SGHRS, CDR2 YFSETQ. This CDR3 is 15 amino acids long. Trimming removed 0 bases from V and 5 bases from J, with 14 bases in between. CDR3 sequence reads: CASSLGLLFSETQYF. CDR3 nucleotides: TGCGCCAGCAGCTTGGGGTTGCTATTTTCGGAGACCCAGTACTTC.

This clone was recorded once. This chain joins TRBV7-8 and TRBJ2-2, with no clear D. Germline V gives CDR1 SGHVS, CDR2 FQNEAQ. V was cut by 4 bases and J by 4 bases, with 10 bases left in between. The CDR3 runs 14 residues. CDR3 sequence (DNA): TGTGCCAGCAGCTCCAAGCGTTCCACCGGGGAGCTGTTTTTT. It is translated as CASSSKRSTGELFF.

This clone showed up just once. The chain couples TRBV18 to TRBJ2-7; weak D call: TRBD1 (6 bases). The germline CDR1 and CDR2 sequences are KGHSH and LQKENI. This CDR3 comprises 12 residues. The germline V and J ends were trimmed by 5 bases and 4 bases, with 9 bases remaining between them. CDR3 region: CASSSRGYEQYF. As DNA, the CDR3 is TGTGCCAGCTCATCCAGGGGTTACGAGCAGTACTTC.

This clone was counted only a few times. The chain links TRBV19 to TRBJ1-1; D uncertain. There are 13 residues in the CDR3. Germline lookup yields CDR1 LNHDA and CDR2 SQIVND (reference sequence). Trimming pared 7 bases from V and 0 bases from J, leaving 9 bases between. The CDR3 loop is CASKGFVNTEAFF. CDR3 DNA sequence: TGTGCCAGTAAAGGGTTTGTGAACACTGAAGCTTTCTTT.

The chain is built from TRBV11-2 and TRBJ1-6, with a weak D call TRBD1 (6 bases). CDR1 SGHAT and CDR2 FQNNGV come from the germline V gene. V lost 5 bases and J lost 9, with 14 bases in between. There are 14 residues in the CDR3. Here the CDR3 DNA reads TGTGCCAGCAGCCAGGACAGTCGATCTTCACCCCTCCACTTT. Its protein is CASSQDSRSSPLHF.

The count of this clone is one. CDR3 in amino acids: CASSRGISTDTQYF. CDR3 sequence (DNA): TGCGCCAGCAGCCGAGGAATTAGCACAGATACGCAGTATTTT. The V gene is TRBV5-1, the J gene TRBJ2-3; D remains unclear. Germline V gives CDR1 SGHRS, CDR2 YFSETQ. V lost 4 bases and J 0 bases, leaving 9 bases between the germline ends. This CDR3 has 14 amino acids. Using reference TRBV5-1 and TRBJ2-3 for the parts outside the CDR3, the full variable domain is KAGVTQTPRYLIKTRGQQVTLSCSPISGHRSVSWYQQTPGQGLQFLFEYFSETQRNKGNFPGRFSGRQFSNSRSEMNVSTLELGDSALYLCASSRGISTDTQYFGPGTRLTVL.

In regard to this clone: One end of the junction is discordant with germline, which a read error may explain. The gene calls are TRBV7-8 and TRBJ2-7; D not resolved. This CDR3 comprises 13 residues. Germline V CDR1 and CDR2: SGHVS, FQNEAQ. This chain's CDR3 is CASSLSPSIPSEF. In DNA form, the CDR3 reads TGTGCCAGCAGCTTATCCCCCTCGATACCCAGCGAATTC.

The chain joins TRBV5-1 to TRBJ1-1; 8 bases line up with TRBD1. Per the germline V gene, CDR1 is SGHRS and CDR2 is YFSETQ. The length of the CDR3 is 14 residues. The J segment lost 5 bases and the V segment lost 5 bases, leaving 8 bases of the junction unmatched. The CDR3 DNA is TGCGCCAGCAGACCTGGACAGGGTGGTACTGAAGCTTTCTTT. Protein: CASRPGQGGTEAFF.

This clone has just a few counts. The same CDR3 also results from other DNA sequences found in this sample. In nucleotides, the CDR3 is TGTGCCAGCAGCCTCGTCGCCGGGGAGCTGTTTTTT. Translation gives CASSLVAGELFF. This chain joins TRBV28 and TRBJ2-2; D is ambiguous. The CDR3 is 12 amino acids. V was shortened by 6 bases and J by 6 bases, with 8 bases between the two germline ends. Germline-derived CDR1 and CDR2 are MDHEN and SYDVKM.

This clone was found a few times. This chain joins TRBV9 and TRBJ2-3; 9 bases fit TRBD2. Germline V gene sequence: CDR1 SGDLS, CDR2 YYNGEE. Trimming removed 0 bases from V and 4 bases from J; junction bases left unmatched: 6. CDR3 length: 16 amino acids. For the CDR3, the DNA is TGTGCCAGCAGCGTAGTCCCCAGCGGGGGGCCAGATACGCAGTATTTT. Translating it yields CASSVVPSGGPDTQYF. The variable domain in full, completed from reference TRBV9 and TRBJ2-3, reads DSGVTQTPKHLITATGQRVTLRCSPRSGDLSVYWYQQSLDQGLQFLIQYYNGEERAKGNILERFSAQQFPDLHSELNLSSLELGDSALYFCASSVVPSGGPDTQYFGPGTRLTVL.

This chain connects TRBV28 to TRBJ2-2; D is tentatively TRBD1 or TRBD2 (7 bases each). The germline CDR1 and CDR2 sequences are MDHEN and SYDVKM. The ends were cut back, 8 bases at V and 1 base at J, with 14 bases in the middle. CDR3 length: 15 amino acids. CDR3 region: CASLPGGENTGELFF. The CDR3 DNA is TGTGCCAGCCTCCCAGGGGGGGAGAACACCGGGGAGCTGTTTTTT.

V and J are TRBV6-5 and TRBJ1-5, with no clear D. CDR1 and CDR2 from the germline V gene are MNHEY and SVGAGI. The CDR3 has 12 residues. Trimming pared 5 bases from V and 7 bases from J, leaving 9 bases between. Here the CDR3 reads CASSTGEQPQHF. The CDR3 DNA follows: TGTGCCAGCAGTACTGGGGAACAGCCCCAGCATTTT.

V gene TRBV6-6 combines with J gene TRBJ1-5; D is possibly TRBD1 (5 bases). Germline CDR1 reads MNHNY; CDR2 reads SVGAGI (reference sequence). This CDR3 comprises 16 residues. With 0 bases removed from V and 3 bases from J, the gap between germline ends came to 12 bases. The CDR3 sequence is CASSYSRQTHNQPQHF. For the CDR3, the DNA is TGTGCCAGCAGTTACTCGCGACAGACCCACAATCAGCCCCAGCATTTT.

The chain recombines TRBV5-1 with TRBJ2-5; a weak D match, TRBD2 (7 bases). CDR1 SGHRS and CDR2 YFSETQ come from the germline V gene. There are 17 residues in the CDR3. Trimming shortened V by 4 bases and J by 2 bases, and 21 bases separated the two germline ends. The CDR3 bases are TGCGCCAGCAGCCCCCGTCGGGCGGGGGCCGATCAAGAGACCCAGTACTTC. Its translation is CASSPRRAGADQETQYF.

As for this clone: Different DNA sequences within this sample yield the same CDR3. V and J are TRBV5-1 and TRBJ1-6; 8 nucleotides match TRBD1. V trimming: 0 bases; J trimming: 7 bases; junction bases outside the gene matches: 6. Germline V CDR1 and CDR2: SGHRS, YFSETQ. The CDR3 totals 16 residues. The CDR3 nucleotides read TGCGCCAGCAGCTTGGGGGGGACAGGCTACAATTCACCCCTCCACTTT. Protein: CASSLGGTGYNSPLHF.

This chain uses TRBV5-1 with TRBJ1-4; D is unresolved. The CDR3 is 15 amino acids. Germline V CDR1 and CDR2: SGHRS, YFSETQ. Trimming pared 3 bases from V and 0 bases from J, leaving 9 bases between. The CDR3 DNA sequence: TGCGCCAGCAGCTCCCCGGAGTCAACTAATGAAAAACTGTTTTTT. This gives the protein CASSSPESTNEKLFF.

This chain uses TRBV5-4 with TRBJ2-7; weak D call: TRBD1 (5 bases). V was clipped by 2 bases and J by 2 bases, with 14 bases between them. The CDR3 runs 15 residues. CDR1 and CDR2 (germline): SGHNT, YYREEE (reference sequence). The CDR3 sequence is CASSLPQGLAYEQYF. The CDR3 DNA reads as TGTGCCAGCAGCTTACCCCAGGGTTTGGCCTACGAGCAGTACTTC. Combining the CDR3 with reference TRBV5-4 and TRBJ2-7 gives the whole variable domain ETGVTQSPTHLIKTRGQQVTLRCSSQSGHNTVSWYQQALGQGPQFIFQYYREEENGRGNFPPRFSGLQFPNYSSELNVNALELDDSALYLCASSLPQGLAYEQYFGPGTRLTVT.

The chain has TRBV7-3 and TRBJ1-4; no firm D call. The CDR3 runs to 15 residues. Germline V gene lookup returns CDR1 SGHTA and CDR2 FQGTGA. Trimming cost V 5 bases and J 5 bases, with 15 bases left between them. Written as DNA, the CDR3 is TGTGCCAGCAGCCCCGAGGGCAGAGCGAATGAAAAACTGTTTTTT. It codes for CASSPEGRANEKLFF.

The chain carries TRBV6-6 and TRBJ2-7; 9 bases agree with TRBD1. After removal of 8 bases from V and 0 bases from J, the junction contained 2 bases not matched to a gene. The CDR3 spans 13 residues. From germline, CDR1 is MNHNY and CDR2 SVGAGI (reference sequence). The CDR3 DNA reads as TGTGCCAGCGGACAGGGGAACTCCTACGAGCAGTACTTC. Translating gives CASGQGNSYEQYF.

This clone was recorded only once. This rearrangement joins TRBV7-9 to TRBJ2-7; TRBD2 matches 10 bases. The CDR3 length is 15 residues. Germline trimming cut 5 bases from V and 2 bases from J; bases unmatched to any gene: 6. In germline, CDR1 is SEHNR, CDR2 FQNEAQ (reference sequence). CDR3 nucleotides: TGTGCCAGCAGCCTCTTTAGCGGGGGGCCCTACGAGCAGTACTTC. Its protein product is CASSLFSGGPYEQYF. The complete variable domain, with remaining parts taken from reference TRBV7-9 and TRBJ2-7, reads DTGVSQNPRHKITKRGQNVTFRCDPISEHNRLYWYRQTLGQGPEFLTYFQNEAQLEKSRLLSDRFSAERPKGSFSTLEIQRTEQGDSAMYLCASSLFSGGPYEQYFGPGTRLTVT.

The chain uses TRBV2 and TRBJ1-5; D gene uncertain. This CDR3 has 14 residues. Trimming took 2 bases from V and 2 from J, leaving 7 bases between them. Germline V gene sequence: CDR1 SNHLY, CDR2 FYNNEI. CDR3: CASSEWGGNQPQHF. In nucleotides, the CDR3 is TGTGCCAGCAGTGAATGGGGAGGCAATCAGCCCCAGCATTTT.

The chain links TRBV10-3 to TRBJ2-3; D gene unclear. Trimming stripped 11 bases from V and 1 base from J, with 16 bases between. The germline gives CDR1 ENHRY, CDR2 SYGVKD. The CDR3 runs 14 residues. This chain's CDR3 is CASKQGLGTDTQYF. Here the CDR3 DNA reads TGTGCCTCCAAGCAAGGGCTGGGCACAGATACGCAGTATTTT.

J is TRBJ1-4 and V is TRBV7-9; a weak D match, TRBD1 (5 bases). V was shortened by 5 bases and J by 0 bases, with 13 bases between the two germline ends. Germline V lookup: CDR1 SEHNR, CDR2 FQNEAQ (reference sequence). The CDR3 has 16 amino acids. The DNA for the CDR3 is TGTGCCAGCAGCGGAGGACAAGCTGCAACTAATGAAAAACTGTTTTTT. It is translated as CASSGGQAATNEKLFF.

The rearrangement links TRBV10-3 to TRBJ1-4; TRBD1 aligns across 10 bases. The V segment lost 8 bases and the J segment 5 bases; nucleotides outside the gene matches: 5. This CDR3 has 14 amino acids. Germline V gives CDR1 ENHRY, CDR2 SYGVKD. The CDR3 loop reads CAIRGTGVNEKLFF. The CDR3 DNA sequence: TGTGCCATCCGAGGGACAGGGGTGAATGAAAAACTGTTTTTT.

The chain combines TRBV30 with TRBJ1-1, with no clear D. V was clipped by 3 bases and J by 2 bases, with 4 bases between them. CDR1 and CDR2 (germline): GTSNPN, SVGIG (reference sequence). The CDR3 loop spans 11 amino acids. CDR3 nucleotide sequence: TGTGCCTGGAGCAGAAACACTGAAGCTTTCTTT. It is translated as CAWSRNTEAFF.